This T cell receptor beta chain derives from a study of TIL therapy for anti-PD-1-resistant metastatic lung cancer. Described time point: pre-treatment sample, taken before nivolumab and TIL therapy. This clone has just one count. The libraries were made with immunoSEQ v3. Produced via immunoSEQ multiplex PCR; TCRdb's table is partial and in-frame only. The repertoire consists of 35,000 or so clones, with roughly 80% occurring once and the leading ten covering about 6%. Germline V gene data show CDR1 as MNHEY and CDR2 as SMNVEV (reference sequence). Trimming took off 2 bases at V and 1 base at J, with 19 bases between the two ends. The CDR3 is 18 amino acids.

The chain links TRBV27 to TRBJ2-3; tentatively, D is TRBD2 (7 bases). The source of this sequence is a person between 30 and 80 years old with non-small cell lung cancer. This material consisted of blood, taken at baseline. In DNA, the CDR3 is TGTGCCAGCAGTTTAGGATACGAGGGGGGGCCGGGCACAGATACGCAGTATTTT. It encodes CASSLGYEGGPGTDTQYF.